Below, 20 T cell receptor beta chains from the same sample are listed, as sequenced in a study of control samples from healthy donors and cancer patients. Data came from immunoSEQ multiplex PCR; TCRdb stores just in-frame clones and leaves some out. The sample yields 150,000 to 200,000 clones, approximately 92% seen once. Sequencing input: blood. All receptors derive from a man aged 18 to 30 in good health.

The V and J genes are TRBV5-6 and TRBJ2-5, with TRBD1 identical over 8 bases. Looked up from germline, CDR1 is SGHDT and CDR2 is YYEEEE. The CDR3 is 13 amino acids. J lost 5 bases, V lost 4 bases, and 4 bases had no gene match. CDR3 in DNA: TGTGCCAGCAGCAGACAGGGGTTGGAGACCCAGTACTTC. Its protein is CASSRQGLETQYF.

This sequence joins TRBV7-2 and TRBJ2-1, with no clear D. The ends were cut back, 11 bases at V and 6 bases at J, with 11 bases in the middle. The CDR3 covers 11 residues. Germline CDR1 is SGHTA and CDR2 is FQGNSA. This CDR3 is CAGLLGNEQFF. Written as DNA, the CDR3 is TGTGCCGGCCTATTGGGCAATGAGCAGTTCTTC.

V usage is TRBV7-2 and J usage is TRBJ2-3; D possibly matches TRBD1 or TRBD2 (5 bases each). The CDR3 runs to 13 residues. Germline CDR1 and CDR2: SGHTA and FQGNSA. Trimming removed 5 bases at V and 6 bases at J, with 12 bases between. DNA for the CDR3: TGTGCCAGCAGCGGGGGTAGCAGCGATACGCAGTATTTT. This encodes CASSGGSSDTQYF.

This rearrangement joins TRBV28 to TRBJ1-4; D remains unclear. Trimming left V 6 bases short and J 8 bases short, with 13 bases between. The CDR3 contains 13 residues. Germline-derived CDR1 and CDR2 are MDHEN and SYDVKM. CDR3 protein: CASSPGRGEKLFF. CDR3 bases: TGTGCCAGCAGCCCCGGACGAGGGGAAAAACTGTTTTTT. Based on the CDR3 plus reference TRBV28 and TRBJ1-4, the full variable domain is DVKVTQSSRYLVKRTGEKVFLECVQDMDHENMFWYRQDPGLGLRLIYFSYDVKMKEKGDIPEGYSVSREKKERFSLILESASTNQTSMYLCASSPGRGEKLFFGSGTQLSVL.

This sequence joins TRBV19 and TRBJ2-4; maybe TRBD1 (5 bases). The V gene lost 4 bases and the J gene lost 0 bases, with 10 bases spanning the gap. CDR3 size: 15 residues. Per the germline V gene, CDR1 is LNHDA and CDR2 is SQIVND (reference sequence). CDR3 nucleotide sequence: TGTGCCAGTAGTAAGCCAGGGTCAGCCAAAAACATTCAGTACTTC. Its protein is CASSKPGSAKNIQYF.

The chain has TRBV6-5 and TRBJ1-3, with D unresolved. The CDR3 length is 16 residues. Germline V CDR1 and CDR2: MNHEY, SVGAGI. With 0 bases removed from V and 0 bases from J, the gap between germline ends came to 9 bases. Here the CDR3 DNA reads TGTGCCAGCAGTTACTCGACTGCCATCTCTGGAAACACCATATATTTT. Translating it yields CASSYSTAISGNTIYF.

This rearrangement joins TRBV5-4 to TRBJ1-1; D not resolved. The CDR3 is 16 residues long. Germline V CDR1 and CDR2: SGHNT, YYREEE (reference sequence). V lost 1 base to trimming and J lost 0 bases, with 13 bases between them. The CDR3 nucleotides are TGTGCCAGCAGCTTGAGTAGTTCCCCTTTGAACACTGAAGCTTTCTTT. This gives the protein CASSLSSSPLNTEAFF. Drawing the rest from reference TRBV5-4 and TRBJ1-1, the complete variable domain is ETGVTQSPTHLIKTRGQQVTLRCSSQSGHNTVSWYQQALGQGPQFIFQYYREEENGRGNFPPRFSGLQFPNYSSELNVNALELDDSALYLCASSLSSSPLNTEAFFGQGTRLTVV.

The chain has TRBV5-1 and TRBJ2-7, with 9 bases matching TRBD1. With V trimmed by 3 bases and J by 6 bases, 10 bases remained unmatched. Germline loops: CDR1 SGHRS, CDR2 YFSETQ. The CDR3 is made up of 15 amino acids. The CDR3 reads CASSWTGEAVSEQYF. CDR3 nucleotides: TGCGCCAGCAGCTGGACAGGGGAAGCAGTATCCGAGCAGTACTTC.

The chain combines TRBV5-4 with TRBJ2-2; 7 bases are shared with TRBD2. CDR1 and CDR2 from the germline V gene are SGHNT and YYREEE (reference sequence). The CDR3 has 14 amino acids. J was trimmed by 6 bases and V by 4 bases; bases with no gene match: 6. CDR3 coding DNA: TGTGCCAGCAGCCTGGGGGGGTACCCCGGGGAGCTGTTTTTT. Translation gives CASSLGGYPGELFF.

The rearrangement links TRBV2 to TRBJ1-5; 12 bases are a match to TRBD1. The germline CDR1 and CDR2 sequences are SNHLY and FYNNEI. The CDR3 length is 15 residues. Germline trimming cut 4 bases from V and 7 bases from J; bases unmatched to any gene: 5. CDR3 in amino acids: CASSGGQGAGQPQHF. The CDR3 DNA reads as TGTGCCAGCAGTGGGGGACAGGGGGCAGGGCAGCCCCAGCATTTT. Full variable domain (remainder filled in from reference TRBV2 and TRBJ1-5): EPEVTQTPSHQVTQMGQEVILRCVPISNHLYFYWYRQILGQKVEFLVSFYNNEISEKSEIFDDQFSVERPDGSNFTLKIRSTKLEDSAMYFCASSGGQGAGQPQHFGDGTRLSIL.

This chain uses TRBV13 with TRBJ2-1; 7 nucleotides line up with TRBD2. The CDR3 has 12 amino acids. CDR1 is PRHDT, CDR2 FYEKMQ, per germline (reference sequence). V was clipped by 1 base and J by 10 bases; unmatched bases: 1. DNA of the CDR3: TGTGCCAGCAGCTTAGTCGGGAGGGAGCAGTTCTTC. This translates into CASSLVGREQFF.

This clone was recorded once. This chain uses TRBV3-1 (or the pseudogene TRBV3-2) with TRBJ1-2, with unresolved D. V shed 1 base and J shed 10 bases, with 16 bases lying between them. Germline V gives CDR1 LGHDT, CDR2 YNNKEL (reference sequence). The length of the CDR3 is 14 residues. The DNA of the CDR3 is TGTGCCAGCAGCCAAGCAGGAACGCTGAGTCCCTACACCTTC. Protein sequence: CASSQAGTLSPYTF.

The V gene is TRBV30, the J gene TRBJ1-2; the D is unclear. From germline, CDR1 is GTSNPN and CDR2 SVGIG (reference sequence). Deletions cut 3 bases from V and 4 bases from J, with 18 bases between. The CDR3 has 15 residues. The CDR3 DNA is TGTGCCTGGAGCATAGGACCCGAAGGGCCCTATGGCTACACCTTC. Amino acids: CAWSIGPEGPYGYTF.

The table lists this clone with a count of one. This chain joins TRBV10-3 and TRBJ2-2, with TRBD2 identical over 7 bases. Germline CDR1 reads ENHRY; CDR2 reads SYGVKD. The CDR3 is 17 amino acids. With 0 bases clipped from V and 0 bases from J, the junction kept 4 bases outside the gene matches. CDR3 nucleotides: TGTGCCATCAGTGAGTCTGTAAGCGGGGCGAACACCGGGGAGCTGTTTTTT. This sequence encodes CAISESVSGANTGELFF.

This clone showed up just once. V gene TRBV4-1 combines with J gene TRBJ2-3; TRBD2 aligns across 9 bases. This CDR3 has 17 amino acids. The V segment lost 0 bases and the J segment 5 bases; nucleotides outside the gene matches: 9. Germline V gene lookup returns CDR1 MGHRA and CDR2 YSYEKL. CDR3 protein: CASSQDPRGGVLDTQYF. CDR3 bases: TGCGCCAGCAGCCAAGATCCGCGCGGGGGGGTATTAGATACGCAGTATTTT.

The rearrangement joins TRBV19 to TRBJ1-4; tentative D call: TRBD1 (6 bases). The CDR3 has 14 residues. From germline, CDR1 is LNHDA and CDR2 SQIVND (reference sequence). Trimming took off 1 base at V and 7 bases at J, with 10 bases between the two ends. The CDR3 spells CASSIAQGGEKLFF. The CDR3, as DNA: TGTGCCAGTAGTATAGCACAGGGAGGTGAAAAACTGTTTTTT. The full variable domain, its missing parts supplied by reference TRBV19 and TRBJ1-4, is DGGITQSPKYLFRKEGQNVTLSCEQNLNHDAMYWYRQDPGQGLRLIYYSQIVNDFQKGDIAEGYSVSREKKESFPLTVTSAQKNPTAFYLCASSIAQGGEKLFFGSGTQLSVL.

The rearrangement links TRBV6-2 or TRBV6-3 to TRBJ1-1; a possible D gene is TRBD1 (5 bases). The germline V gene encodes CDR1 MNHEY and CDR2 SVGEGT. The CDR3 is made up of 13 amino acids. Trimming stripped 5 bases from V and 5 bases from J, with 12 bases between. Here the CDR3 reads CASSPRVETEAFF. CDR3 bases: TGTGCCAGCAGTCCCAGGGTTGAAACTGAAGCTTTCTTT.

The rearrangement uses TRBV2 and TRBJ2-7; D ambiguous. The germline gives CDR1 SNHLY, CDR2 FYNNEI. V lost 3 bases and J lost 7, with 13 bases in between. CDR3 length: 13 amino acids. CDR3 region: CASSEPGLGEQYF. For the CDR3, the DNA is TGTGCCAGCAGTGAGCCAGGTCTGGGGGAGCAGTACTTC.

The chain couples TRBV13 to TRBJ1-1; 7 nucleotides align to TRBD1. The CDR3 length is 13 residues. Looked up from germline, CDR1 is PRHDT and CDR2 is FYEKMQ (reference sequence). Losses at the gene ends were 6 bases for V and 7 bases for J; bases not matched to a gene: 8. CDR3 sequence reads: CASSFYWDSEAFF. CDR3 DNA sequence: TGTGCCAGCAGTTTTTATTGGGACAGTGAAGCTTTCTTT.

Only one count was recorded for this clone. The J gene is TRBJ1-4, the V gene TRBV25-1; 8 bases are shared with TRBD1. The V gene's germline CDR1 is MGHDK and CDR2 SYGVNS. The CDR3 is 16 amino acids. With 3 bases clipped from V and 4 bases from J, the junction kept 7 bases outside the gene matches. As DNA, the CDR3 is TGTGCCAGCAGTGAGCCCCGACAGGGGAGTAATGAAAAACTGTTTTTT. It codes for CASSEPRQGSNEKLFF.